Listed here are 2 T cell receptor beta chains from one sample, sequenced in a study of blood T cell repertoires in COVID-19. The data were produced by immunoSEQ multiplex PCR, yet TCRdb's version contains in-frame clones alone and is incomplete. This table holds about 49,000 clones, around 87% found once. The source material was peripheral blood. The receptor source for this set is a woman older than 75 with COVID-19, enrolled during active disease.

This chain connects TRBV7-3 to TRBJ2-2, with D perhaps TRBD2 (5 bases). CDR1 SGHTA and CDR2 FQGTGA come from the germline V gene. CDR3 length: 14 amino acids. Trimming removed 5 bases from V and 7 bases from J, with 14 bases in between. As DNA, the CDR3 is TGTGCCAGCAGCCCGGACTCCCACGGCGGGGAGCTGTTTTTT. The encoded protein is CASSPDSHGGELFF.

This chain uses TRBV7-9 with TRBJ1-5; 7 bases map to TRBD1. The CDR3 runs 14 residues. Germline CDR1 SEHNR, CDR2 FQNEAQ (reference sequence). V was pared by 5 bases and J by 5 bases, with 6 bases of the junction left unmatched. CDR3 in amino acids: CASSHTGVDQPQHF. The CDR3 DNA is TGTGCCAGCAGCCATACAGGGGTTGATCAGCCCCAGCATTTT.